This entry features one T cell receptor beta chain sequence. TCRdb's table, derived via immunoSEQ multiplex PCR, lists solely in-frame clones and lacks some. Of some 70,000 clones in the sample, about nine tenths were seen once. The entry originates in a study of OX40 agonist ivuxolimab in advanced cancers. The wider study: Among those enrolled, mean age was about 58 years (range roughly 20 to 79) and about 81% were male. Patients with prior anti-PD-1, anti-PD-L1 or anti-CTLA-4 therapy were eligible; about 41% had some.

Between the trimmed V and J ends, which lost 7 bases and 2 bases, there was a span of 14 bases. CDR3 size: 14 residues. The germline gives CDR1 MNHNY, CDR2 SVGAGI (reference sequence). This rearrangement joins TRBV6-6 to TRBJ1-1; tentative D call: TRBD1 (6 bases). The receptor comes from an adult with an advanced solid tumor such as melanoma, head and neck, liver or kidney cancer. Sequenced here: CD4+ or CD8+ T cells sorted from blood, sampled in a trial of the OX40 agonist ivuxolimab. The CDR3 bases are TGTGCCAGCATTGCACCAGGGGTAAACACTGAAGCTTTCTTT. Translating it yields CASIAPGVNTEAFF.